This is a list of T cell receptor beta chains from one sample in a study of T cells in Graves' hyperthyroidism and ophthalmopathy. TCRdb ran MiXCR on the multiplex PCR reads and lists one entry per CDR3 protein. The table shows roughly 630,000 distinct CDR3 sequences, with 15% to 19% occurring only once. The sequencing sample was made of blood. The receptors stem from a woman aged 30 to 39 with Graves' hyperthyroidism. The CDR3 runs from the conserved cysteine through the conserved F or W. Each record gives: V gene, J gene, clone size, D gene, CDR3 DNA, CDR3 protein. D genes are given only for firm matches. Only some rows state a clone size, as once, few, many or a class for expanded clones.

TRBV30	TRBJ1-1	NA	NA	TGTGCCTGGAGTGTCTTTGGGGCAGCTTTCTTT	CAWSVFGAAFF
TRBV2	TRBJ2-7	many	NA	TGTGCCAGCAGTGAAGTAGGGTCGGACGAGCAGTACTTC	CASSEVGSDEQYF
TRBV5-1	TRBJ2-7	many	NA	TGCGCCAGCAGCGAACAGATTCGATCTGGGTACGGCGAGCAGTACTTC	CASSEQIRSGYGEQYF
TRBV6-1	TRBJ2-7	NA	TRBD2	TGTGCCAGCACTAGCGGGGCGAACTACGAGCAGTACTTC	CASTSGANYEQYF
TRBV7-3	TRBJ1-2	few	NA	TGTGCCAGCAGCTTATCGGGGGGCTCGGGGGGCTACACCTTC	CASSLSGGSGGYTF
TRBV6-1	TRBJ2-7	NA	NA	TGTGCCAGCAGTGGGTTGGCTAGTTGGTACGAGCAGTACTTC	CASSGLASWYEQYF
TRBV19	TRBJ2-1	NA	NA	TGTGCCAGTAGTATAGTGCCGGGCCAAGGGGAGTTCTTC	CASSIVPGQGEFF
TRBV6-1	TRBJ2-2	NA	TRBD2	TGTGCCAGCACCAATAGCGGGAGCGGGGAGCTGTTTTTT	CASTNSGSGELFF
TRBV6-1	TRBJ2-2	NA	TRBD1	TGTGCCAGCGCCAAGGACAGGGCGAACACCGGGGAGCTGTTTTTT	CASAKDRANTGELFF
TRBV4-1	TRBJ2-1	few	NA	TGCGCCAGCAGCCAAGCCCCGAAGGGGCTGGGGTACAGTGAGCAGTTCTTC	CASSQAPKGLGYSEQFF
TRBV11-2	TRBJ1-3	NA	NA	TGTGCCAGCAGCTTAGATGCGTTCTCTGGAAACACCATATATTTT	CASSLDAFSGNTIYF
TRBV5-6	TRBJ1-5	many	NA	TGTGCCAGCGGGATGGTCGGTAGCAATCAGCCCCAGCATTTT	CASGMVGSNQPQHF
TRBV5-5	TRBJ2-7	NA	TRBD1	TGTGCCAGCAGCTTGTGGGTGACAGGGGCATACGAGCAGTACTTC	CASSLWVTGAYEQYF
TRBV18	TRBJ2-7	NA	NA	TGTGCCAGCTCACCGTTCGAAGGTGGGGAGCCCGGCGAGCAGTACTTC	CASSPFEGGEPGEQYF
TRBV29-1	TRBJ1-1	few	NA	TGCAGCGTTGAATACAGGGCGAGTGAAGCTTTCTTT	CSVEYRASEAFF
TRBV12-3/TRBV12-4	TRBJ2-2	many	TRBD1	TGTGCCAGCAGTTTCTTAGGACAGGGGTCCGGGGAGCTGTTTTTT	CASSFLGQGSGELFF
TRBV11-2	TRBJ2-1	many	TRBD2	TGTGCCAGCAGCTTAGTGGCGGGAGAGACAATGGAGCAGTTCTTC	CASSLVAGETMEQFF
TRBV7-2	TRBJ2-3	many	NA	TGTGCCAGCAGCCCTCAACTAGCAGATACGCAGTATTTT	CASSPQLADTQYF
TRBV7-2	TRBJ1-2	many	TRBD1	TGTGCCAGCAGCCCGCCCCCGGGACAGGGTTCTGGCTACACCTTC	CASSPPPGQGSGYTF
TRBV2	TRBJ1-1	few	NA	TGTGCCAGCAGAGGGACCCATAACACTGAAGCTTTCTTT	CASRGTHNTEAFF
TRBV7-3	TRBJ2-3	many	TRBD2	TGTGCCAGCAGCTTAAGAGGACTAGCCACAGATACGCAGTATTTT	CASSLRGLATDTQYF
TRBV28	TRBJ2-3	many	NA	TGTGCCAGCGTCAAGAGTGAGGCCCTAGCGCCCAGCACAGATACGCAGTATTTT	CASVKSEALAPSTDTQYF
TRBV12-3/TRBV12-4	TRBJ1-2	many	TRBD1	TGTGCCAGCAGTTCCACAACAGGGGGCTATGGCTACACCTTC	CASSSTTGGYGYTF
TRBV12-3/TRBV12-4	TRBJ2-4	few	TRBD2	TGTGCCAGCAGCCAGACACTAGCGGGAGGTTGGGGGCTAGCCAAAAACATTCAGTACTTC	CASSQTLAGGWGLAKNIQYF
TRBV24-1	TRBJ2-1	many	TRBD2	TGTGCCACCAGTTTAGCGGGAGGTTACAATGAGCAGTTCTTC	CATSLAGGYNEQFF
TRBV6-1	TRBJ2-1	few	TRBD2	TGTGCCAGCACTCCTAGCGGAGGGTCTCACAATGAGCAGTTCTTC	CASTPSGGSHNEQFF
TRBV6-6	TRBJ1-4	NA	NA	TGTGCCAGCAGTTACTCGATTGGACGGGGAAATGAAAAACTGTTTTTT	CASSYSIGRGNEKLFF
TRBV7-9	TRBJ2-5	NA	NA	TGTGCCAGCAGCCCCCGGAACAACCAAGAGACCCAGTACTTC	CASSPRNNQETQYF
TRBV20-1	TRBJ1-6	NA	NA	TGCAGTGCTAGAGAGGGGGAAGGTAATTCACCCCTCCACTTT	CSAREGEGNSPLHF
TRBV20-1	TRBJ2-4	few	TRBD2	TGCAGTGCTCCTGTCCGAGGGGGACTAGCGGGAGTGGGAGGAAAAAACATTCAGTACTTC	CSAPVRGGLAGVGGKNIQYF
TRBV11-2	TRBJ2-3	few	NA	TGTGCCAGCAGCCCACGGTTGGTCGGCGCAGATACGCAGTATTTT	CASSPRLVGADTQYF
TRBV30	TRBJ2-1	many	NA	TGTGCCTGGACCGTCTACAATGAGCAGTTCTTC	CAWTVYNEQFF
TRBV6-1	TRBJ1-1	few	NA	TGTGCCAGCACTGAAAGGGTGGGCTCTGAAGCTTTCTTT	CASTERVGSEAFF
TRBV7-9	TRBJ2-2	NA	TRBD2	TGTGCCAGCAGCCTACGGACTAGCGGGAGGGAGACCGGGGAGCTGTTTTTT	CASSLRTSGRETGELFF
TRBV11-2	TRBJ1-1	many	NA	TGTGCCAGCAGCTCACTTTCAGGGCCCACTGAAGCTTTCTTT	CASSSLSGPTEAFF
TRBV20-1	TRBJ1-1	many	NA	TGCAGTGCTAGAGATGGCAGGATGAACACTGAAGCTTTCTTT	CSARDGRMNTEAFF
TRBV4-3	TRBJ2-1	NA	NA	TGCGCCAGCAGCCACGGACAAGAAGTTGATGAGCAGTTCTTC	CASSHGQEVDEQFF
TRBV30	TRBJ2-7	many	NA	TGTGCCTGGAGCTCGGGGTTCAGGTACGAGCAGTACTTC	CAWSSGFRYEQYF
TRBV30	TRBJ2-2	many	NA	TGTGCCTGGACCCCCTGGACAGTCTCGAACACCGGGGAGCTGTTTTTT	CAWTPWTVSNTGELFF